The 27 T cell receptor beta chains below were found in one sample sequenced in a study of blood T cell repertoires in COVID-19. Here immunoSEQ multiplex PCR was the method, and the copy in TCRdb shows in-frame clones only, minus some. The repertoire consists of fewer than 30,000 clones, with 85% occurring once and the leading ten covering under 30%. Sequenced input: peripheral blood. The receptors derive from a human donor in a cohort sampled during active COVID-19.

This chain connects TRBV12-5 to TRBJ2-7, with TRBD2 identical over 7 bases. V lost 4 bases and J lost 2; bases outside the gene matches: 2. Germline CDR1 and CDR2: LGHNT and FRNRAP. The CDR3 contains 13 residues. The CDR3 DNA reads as TGTGCTAGTGGTTCCCGGGAGGCCTACGAGCAGTACTTC. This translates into CASGSREAYEQYF.

In nucleotides, the CDR3 is TGTGCCAGCAGCCCCGACAGGGGGCAAGAGACCCAGTACTTC. This codes for CASSPDRGQETQYF. This chain links TRBV7-3 with TRBJ2-5; 9 bases are a match to TRBD1. This CDR3 has 14 residues. Germline V gene data show CDR1 as SGHTA and CDR2 as FQGTGA. The J segment lost 2 bases and the V segment lost 5 bases, leaving 3 bases of the junction unmatched. The variable domain in full, completed from reference TRBV7-3 and TRBJ2-5, reads GAGVSQTPSNKVTEKGKYVELRCDPISGHTALYWYRQSLGQGPEFLIYFQGTGAADDSGLPNDRFFAVRPEGSVSTLKIQRTERGDSAVYLCASSPDRGQETQYFGPGTRLLVL.

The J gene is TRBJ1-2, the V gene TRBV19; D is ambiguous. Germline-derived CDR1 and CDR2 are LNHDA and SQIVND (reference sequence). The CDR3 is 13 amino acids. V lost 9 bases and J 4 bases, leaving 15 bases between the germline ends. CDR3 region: CASSWGGSYGYTF. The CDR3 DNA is TGTGCCAGCTCCTGGGGAGGGAGCTATGGCTACACCTTC.

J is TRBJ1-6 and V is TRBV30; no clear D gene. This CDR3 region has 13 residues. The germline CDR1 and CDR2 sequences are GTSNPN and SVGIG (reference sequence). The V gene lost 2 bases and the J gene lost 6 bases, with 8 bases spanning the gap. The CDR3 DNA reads TGTGCCTGGAGTAACAGAATTAATTCACCCCTCCACTTT. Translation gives CAWSNRINSPLHF. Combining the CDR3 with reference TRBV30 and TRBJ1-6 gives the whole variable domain SQTIHQWPATLVQPVGSPLSLECTVEGTSNPNLYWYRQAAGRGLQLLFYSVGIGQISSEVPQNLSASRPQDRQFILSSKKLLLSDSGFYLCAWSNRINSPLHFGNGTRLTVT.

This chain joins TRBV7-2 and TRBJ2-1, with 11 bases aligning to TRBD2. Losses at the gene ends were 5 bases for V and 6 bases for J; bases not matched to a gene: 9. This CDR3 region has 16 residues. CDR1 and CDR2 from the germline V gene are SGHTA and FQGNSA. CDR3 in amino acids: CASSPGISGGANEQFF. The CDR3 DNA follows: TGTGCCAGCAGCCCCGGCATTAGCGGGGGGGCCAATGAGCAGTTCTTC.

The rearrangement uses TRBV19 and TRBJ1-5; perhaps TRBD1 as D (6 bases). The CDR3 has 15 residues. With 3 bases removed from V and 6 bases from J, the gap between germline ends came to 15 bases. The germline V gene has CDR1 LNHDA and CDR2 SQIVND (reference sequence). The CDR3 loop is CASSIPGDRVQPQHF. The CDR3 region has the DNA TGTGCCAGTAGTATCCCAGGGGATAGGGTTCAGCCCCAGCATTTT.

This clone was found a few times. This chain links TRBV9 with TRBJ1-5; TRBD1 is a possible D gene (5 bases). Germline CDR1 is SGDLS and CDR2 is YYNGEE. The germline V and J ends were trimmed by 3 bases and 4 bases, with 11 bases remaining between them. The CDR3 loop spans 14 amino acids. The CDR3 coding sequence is TGTGCCAGCAGCGCTGGACACGGAAATCAGCCCCAGCATTTT. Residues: CASSAGHGNQPQHF.

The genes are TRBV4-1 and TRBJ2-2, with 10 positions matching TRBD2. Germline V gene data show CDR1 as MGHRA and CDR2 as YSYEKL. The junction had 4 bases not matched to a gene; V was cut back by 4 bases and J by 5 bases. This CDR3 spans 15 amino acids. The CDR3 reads CASSPAGGRTGELFF. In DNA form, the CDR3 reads TGCGCCAGCAGCCCAGCGGGGGGGCGAACCGGGGAGCTGTTTTTT.

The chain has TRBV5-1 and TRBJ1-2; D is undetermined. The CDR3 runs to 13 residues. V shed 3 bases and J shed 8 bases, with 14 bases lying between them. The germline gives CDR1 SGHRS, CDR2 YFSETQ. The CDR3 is CASSSEDTTGYTF. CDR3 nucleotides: TGCGCCAGCAGCTCCGAAGACACGACCGGCTACACCTTC.

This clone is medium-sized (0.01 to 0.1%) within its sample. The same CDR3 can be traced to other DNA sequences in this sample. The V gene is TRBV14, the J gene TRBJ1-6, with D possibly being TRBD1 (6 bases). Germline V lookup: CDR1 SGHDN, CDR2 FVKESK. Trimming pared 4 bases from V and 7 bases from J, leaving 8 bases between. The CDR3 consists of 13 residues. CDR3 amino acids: CASSLRGNSPLHF. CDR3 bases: TGTGCCAGCAGCCTCAGGGGAAATTCACCCCTCCACTTT.

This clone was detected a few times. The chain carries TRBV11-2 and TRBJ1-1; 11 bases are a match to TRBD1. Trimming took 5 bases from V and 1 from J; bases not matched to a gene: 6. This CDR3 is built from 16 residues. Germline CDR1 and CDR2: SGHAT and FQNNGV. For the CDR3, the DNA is TGTGCCAGCAGCCTTGGACAGGGGGCCCCGAACACTGAAGCTTTCTTT. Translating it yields CASSLGQGAPNTEAFF.

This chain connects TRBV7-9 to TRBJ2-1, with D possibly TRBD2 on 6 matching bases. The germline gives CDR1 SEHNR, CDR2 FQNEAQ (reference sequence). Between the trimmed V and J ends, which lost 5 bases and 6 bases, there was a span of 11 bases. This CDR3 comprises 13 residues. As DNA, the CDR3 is TGTGCCAGCAGCCCCGGGGGAGGCAATGAGCAGTTCTTC. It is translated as CASSPGGGNEQFF.

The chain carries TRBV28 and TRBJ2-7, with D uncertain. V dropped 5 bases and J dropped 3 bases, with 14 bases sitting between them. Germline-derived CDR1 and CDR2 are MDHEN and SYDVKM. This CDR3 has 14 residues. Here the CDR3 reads CASSPPYPVYEQYF. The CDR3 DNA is TGTGCCAGCAGTCCCCCGTACCCGGTCTACGAGCAGTACTTC.

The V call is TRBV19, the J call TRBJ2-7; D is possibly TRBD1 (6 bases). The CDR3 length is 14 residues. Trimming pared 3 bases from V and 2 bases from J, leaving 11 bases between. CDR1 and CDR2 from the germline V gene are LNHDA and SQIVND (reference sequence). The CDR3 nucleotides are TGTGCCAGTAGTATGCGGACAGTCCCCTACGAGCAGTACTTC. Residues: CASSMRTVPYEQYF.

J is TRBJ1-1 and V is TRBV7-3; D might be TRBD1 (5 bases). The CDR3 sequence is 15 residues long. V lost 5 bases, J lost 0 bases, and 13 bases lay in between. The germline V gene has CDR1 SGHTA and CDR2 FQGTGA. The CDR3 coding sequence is TGTGCCAGCAGCCCCGCTGGGGGGATGAACACTGAAGCTTTCTTT. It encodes CASSPAGGMNTEAFF. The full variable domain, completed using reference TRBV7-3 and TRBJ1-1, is GAGVSQTPSNKVTEKGKYVELRCDPISGHTALYWYRQSLGQGPEFLIYFQGTGAADDSGLPNDRFFAVRPEGSVSTLKIQRTERGDSAVYLCASSPAGGMNTEAFFGQGTRLTVV.

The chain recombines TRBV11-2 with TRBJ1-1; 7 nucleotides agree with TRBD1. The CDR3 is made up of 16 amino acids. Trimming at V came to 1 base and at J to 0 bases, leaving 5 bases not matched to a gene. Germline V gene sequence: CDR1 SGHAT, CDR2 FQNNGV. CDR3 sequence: CASSLVGTALNTEAFF. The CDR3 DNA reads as TGTGCCAGCAGCTTAGTAGGGACAGCCTTGAACACTGAAGCTTTCTTT.

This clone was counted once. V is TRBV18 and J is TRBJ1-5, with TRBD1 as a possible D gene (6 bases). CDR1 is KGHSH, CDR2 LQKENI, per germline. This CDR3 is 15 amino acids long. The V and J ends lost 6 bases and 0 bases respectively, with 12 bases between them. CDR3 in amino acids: CASSSGVNSNQPQHF. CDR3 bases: TGTGCCAGCTCTTCAGGGGTAAATAGCAATCAGCCCCAGCATTTT.

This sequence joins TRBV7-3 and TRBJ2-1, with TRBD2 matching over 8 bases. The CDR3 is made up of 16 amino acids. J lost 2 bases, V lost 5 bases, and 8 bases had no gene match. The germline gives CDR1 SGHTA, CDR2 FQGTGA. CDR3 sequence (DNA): TGTGCCAGCAGCCTGACTGGCGGGGGGACCTACAATGAGCAGTTCTTC. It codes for CASSLTGGGTYNEQFF.

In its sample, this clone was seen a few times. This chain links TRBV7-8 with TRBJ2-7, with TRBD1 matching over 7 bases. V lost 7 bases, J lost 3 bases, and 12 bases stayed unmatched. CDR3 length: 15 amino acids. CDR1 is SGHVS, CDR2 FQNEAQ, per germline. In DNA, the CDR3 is TGTGCCAGCACCCCCTCAGGTCAGGGGGTCTACGAGCAGTACTTC. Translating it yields CASTPSGQGVYEQYF.

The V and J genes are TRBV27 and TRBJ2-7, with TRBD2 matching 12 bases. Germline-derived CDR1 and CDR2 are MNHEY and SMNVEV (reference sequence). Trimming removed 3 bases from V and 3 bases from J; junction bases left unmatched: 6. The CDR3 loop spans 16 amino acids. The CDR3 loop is CASSFSGTSGFYEQYF. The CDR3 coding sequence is TGTGCCAGCAGTTTTTCCGGGACTAGCGGGTTCTACGAGCAGTACTTC.

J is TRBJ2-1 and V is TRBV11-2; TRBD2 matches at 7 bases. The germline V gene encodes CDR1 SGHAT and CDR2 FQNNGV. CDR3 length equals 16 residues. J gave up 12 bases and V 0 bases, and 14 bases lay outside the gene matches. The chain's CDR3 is CASSLDRSGGWGTQFF. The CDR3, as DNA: TGTGCCAGCAGCTTAGATCGATCGGGGGGTTGGGGGACGCAGTTCTTC.

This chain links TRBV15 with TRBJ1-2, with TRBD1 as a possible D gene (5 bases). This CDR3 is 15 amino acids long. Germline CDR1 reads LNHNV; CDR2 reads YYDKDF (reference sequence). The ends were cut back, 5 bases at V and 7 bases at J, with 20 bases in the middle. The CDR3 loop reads CATSSAVGGLSGYTF. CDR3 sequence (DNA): TGTGCCACCAGCTCTGCGGTGGGGGGGTTGAGTGGCTACACCTTC.

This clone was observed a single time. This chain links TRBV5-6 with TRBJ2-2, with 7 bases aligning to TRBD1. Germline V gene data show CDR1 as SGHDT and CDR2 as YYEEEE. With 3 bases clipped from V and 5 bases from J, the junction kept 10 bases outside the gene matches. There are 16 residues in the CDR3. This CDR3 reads CASSSLGTDPTGELFF. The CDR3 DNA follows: TGTGCCAGCAGCTCTCTGGGGACAGACCCTACCGGGGAGCTGTTTTTT. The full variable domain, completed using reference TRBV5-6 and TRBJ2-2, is DAGVTQSPTHLIKTRGQQVTLRCSPKSGHDTVSWYQQALGQGPQFIFQYYEEEERQRGNFPDRFSGHQFPNYSSELNVNALLLGDSALYLCASSSLGTDPTGELFFGEGSRLTVL.

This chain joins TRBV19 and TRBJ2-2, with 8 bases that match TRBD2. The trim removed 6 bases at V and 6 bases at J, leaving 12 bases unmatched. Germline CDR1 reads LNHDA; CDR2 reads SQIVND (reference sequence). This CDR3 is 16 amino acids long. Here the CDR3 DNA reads TGTGCCAGTAGACTCGCGGGGGGTTTCAAGGCCGGGGAGCTGTTTTTT. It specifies CASRLAGGFKAGELFF.

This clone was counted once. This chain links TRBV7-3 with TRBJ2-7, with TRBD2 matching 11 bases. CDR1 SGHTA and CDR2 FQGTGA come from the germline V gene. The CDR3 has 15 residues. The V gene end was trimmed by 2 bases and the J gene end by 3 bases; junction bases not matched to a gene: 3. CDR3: CASSLLAGGFYEQYF. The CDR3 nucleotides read TGTGCCAGCAGCTTACTAGCGGGGGGCTTCTACGAGCAGTACTTC.

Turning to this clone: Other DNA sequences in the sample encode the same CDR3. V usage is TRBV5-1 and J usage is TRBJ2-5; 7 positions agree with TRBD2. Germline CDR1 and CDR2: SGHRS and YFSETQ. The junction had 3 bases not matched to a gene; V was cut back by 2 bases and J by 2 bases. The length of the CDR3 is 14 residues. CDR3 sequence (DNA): TGCGCCAGCAGCTTACCTAGCGGACAAGAGACCCAGTACTTC. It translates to CASSLPSGQETQYF. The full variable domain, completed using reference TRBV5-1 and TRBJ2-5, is KAGVTQTPRYLIKTRGQQVTLSCSPISGHRSVSWYQQTPGQGLQFLFEYFSETQRNKGNFPGRFSGRQFSNSRSEMNVSTLELGDSALYLCASSLPSGQETQYFGPGTRLLVL.

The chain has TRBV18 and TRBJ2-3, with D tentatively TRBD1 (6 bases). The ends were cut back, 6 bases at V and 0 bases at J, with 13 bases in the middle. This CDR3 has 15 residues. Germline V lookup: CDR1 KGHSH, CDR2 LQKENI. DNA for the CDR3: TGTGCCAGCTCGCGAGGGCAGGGGAGCACAGATACGCAGTATTTT. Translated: CASSRGQGSTDTQYF.